Each of the 16 T cell receptor beta chains below was sequenced from the same sample in a study of shared clonotypes between healthy human individuals. Clones were read by immunoSEQ multiplex PCR, and TCRdb kept only the in-frame ones, dropping some. The sample has about 1 million clones; 75% are singletons. Sequenced input: memory CD4+ T cells sorted from blood. Subset reported: CD45RA-negative fraction. The receptors originated from a man between 18 and 35 years old in good health.

This clone was picked up a small number of times. Other DNA sequences in this specimen translate into the identical CDR3. This chain joins TRBV10-3 and TRBJ2-5; D perhaps matches TRBD2 (7 bases). Per germline, CDR1 ENHRY and CDR2 SYGVKD. This CDR3 is built from 15 residues. Trimming removed 4 bases from V and 1 base from J, with 13 bases in between. CDR3 coding DNA: TGTGCCATCAGTGGCGGGGGCAGGGCCCAAGAGACCCAGTACTTC. Its translation is CAISGGGRAQETQYF.

This chain links TRBV7-2 with TRBJ2-1; TRBD2 matches 9 bases. In germline, CDR1 is SGHTA, CDR2 FQGNSA. This CDR3 comprises 16 residues. After removal of 5 bases from V and 14 bases from J, the junction contained 19 bases not matched to a gene. In DNA, the CDR3 is TGTGCCAGCAGCCCGAGGGTAGCGGGGGACAGAAGCGGAGAGTTCTTC. Translated, it gives CASSPRVAGDRSGEFF. Variable domain in full (rest from reference TRBV7-2 and TRBJ2-1): GAGVSQSPSNKVTEKGKDVELRCDPISGHTALYWYRQSLGQGLEFLIYFQGNSAPDKSGLPSDRFSAERTGGSVSTLTIQRTQQEDSAVYLCASSPRVAGDRSGEFFGPGTRLTVL.

The J gene is TRBJ2-6, the V gene TRBV5-1; a possible D gene is TRBD1 (6 bases). The CDR3 runs 17 residues. The germline V gene encodes CDR1 SGHRS and CDR2 YFSETQ. Trimming removed 3 bases from V and 6 bases from J, with 19 bases in between. CDR3 residues: CASSSMTGLTEANVLTF. The CDR3 DNA follows: TGCGCCAGCAGCTCTATGACAGGCCTCACTGAGGCCAACGTCCTGACTTTC.

There are a few counts of this clone. The chain couples TRBV9 to TRBJ1-1; 7 positions agree with TRBD1. J lost 5 bases, V lost 4 bases, and 14 bases had no gene match. CDR1 SGDLS and CDR2 YYNGEE come from the germline V gene. This CDR3 has 16 residues. In DNA, the CDR3 is TGTGCCAGCAGCCCCTCCCCAGGGGGGGTGGGTACTGAAGCTTTCTTT. Translation gives CASSPSPGGVGTEAFF.

This clone appeared a single time. This may be a read error: a much more frequent sequence differs by one nucleotide. Other DNA sequences from this sample encode an identical CDR3 as well. This chain joins TRBV10-3 and TRBJ2-5, with D hard to call. Trimming left V 3 bases short and J 5 bases short, with 4 bases between. This CDR3 has 11 residues. CDR1 is ENHRY and CDR2 is SYGVKD in the germline V gene. In DNA form, the CDR3 reads TGTGCCATCAGTGACCTGGAGACCCAGTACTTC. This sequence encodes CAISDLETQYF.

With regard to this clone: The sample carries other DNA sequences with the same CDR3. The chain is built from TRBV18 and TRBJ1-5, with D perhaps matching TRBD1 (5 bases). The V and J ends lost 3 bases and 7 bases respectively, with 10 bases between them. This CDR3 contains 13 residues. Germline CDR1 reads KGHSH; CDR2 reads LQKENI. The DNA of the CDR3 is TGTGCCAGCTCACCCGGGGGGAACCAGCCCCAGCATTTT. It encodes CASSPGGNQPQHF. Drawing the rest from reference TRBV18 and TRBJ1-5, the complete variable domain is NAGVMQNPRHLVRRRGQEARLRCSPMKGHSHVYWYRQLPEEGLKFMVYLQKENIIDESGMPKERFSAEFPKEGPSILRIQQVVRGDSAAYFCASSPGGNQPQHFGDGTRLSIL.

This clone was recorded once. The chain carries TRBV7-8 and TRBJ1-5; D remains unclear. Germline V gives CDR1 SGHVS, CDR2 FQNEAQ. The CDR3 has 12 amino acids. V lost 6 bases to trimming and J lost 7 bases, with 10 bases between them. DNA for the CDR3: TGTGCCAGCAGTTCCGGGTTCCAGCCCCAGCATTTT. Translated: CASSSGFQPQHF.

This clone was detected a few times. The CDR3 DNA follows: TGTGCCAGCAGTGGGACCCAGGGCTATAGGACTGAAGCTTTCTTT. This codes for CASSGTQGYRTEAFF. This chain connects TRBV28 to TRBJ1-1; a weak D match, TRBD1 (5 bases). CDR1 is MDHEN and CDR2 is SYDVKM in the germline V gene. V lost 5 bases and J lost 5, with 18 bases in between. The CDR3 totals 15 residues.

The chain uses TRBV30 and TRBJ1-5; the D is unclear. CDR1 GTSNPN and CDR2 SVGIG come from the germline V gene (reference sequence). The CDR3 has 15 residues. Trimming took 0 bases from V and 3 from J, leaving 12 bases between them. CDR3 sequence: CAWSVQSGYNQPQHF. The CDR3 region has the DNA TGTGCCTGGAGTGTACAGTCGGGATACAATCAGCCCCAGCATTTT.

This clone was counted a few times. This sample also contains other DNA sequences that code for the same CDR3. This rearrangement joins TRBV9 to TRBJ1-5; D unresolved. Trimming cost V 2 bases and J 0 bases, with 6 bases left between them. CDR3 size: 14 residues. The V gene's germline CDR1 is SGDLS and CDR2 YYNGEE. The CDR3, as DNA: TGTGCCAGCAGCGTCGGCGGTAGCAATCAGCCCCAGCATTTT. This codes for CASSVGGSNQPQHF.

The rearrangement joins TRBV7-2 to TRBJ2-1; D is unclear. V lost 7 bases to trimming and J lost 6 bases, with 16 bases between them. CDR1 and CDR2 from the germline V gene are SGHTA and FQGNSA. The CDR3 loop spans 14 amino acids. CDR3 bases: TGTGCCAGCAAGCCGGGCCCATCCCGCAATGAGCAGTTCTTC. This gives the protein CASKPGPSRNEQFF.

V and J are TRBV5-1 and TRBJ2-5; 8 bases match TRBD1. This CDR3 is 16 amino acids long. The germline gives CDR1 SGHRS, CDR2 YFSETQ. Losses at the gene ends were 0 bases for V and 5 bases for J; bases not matched to a gene: 9. CDR3 residues: CASSLEPPGGEETQYF. The CDR3 nucleotides read TGCGCCAGCAGCTTGGAGCCCCCAGGGGGCGAGGAGACCCAGTACTTC.

The chain carries TRBV7-2 and TRBJ2-5; D ambiguous. The CDR3 sequence is 13 residues long. The germline V gene has CDR1 SGHTA and CDR2 FQGNSA. V was clipped by 4 bases and J by 1 base, with 7 bases between them. The DNA for the CDR3 is TGTGCCAGCAGCTCACGCGGCCAAGAGACCCAGTACTTC. This encodes CASSSRGQETQYF.

The chain uses TRBV5-4 and TRBJ1-1; tentative D call: TRBD1 (6 bases). Germline loops: CDR1 SGHNT, CDR2 YYREEE (reference sequence). V shed 5 bases and J shed 4 bases, with 12 bases lying between them. The CDR3 has 13 amino acids. The DNA for the CDR3 is TGTGCCAGCAGTTCTGGGGGCTCCACTGAAGCTTTCTTT. This codes for CASSSGGSTEAFF.

The chain is built from TRBV9 and TRBJ2-5; D is perhaps TRBD1 or TRBD2 (5 bases each). The CDR3 sequence is 16 residues long. V was trimmed by 4 bases and J by 9 bases, leaving 25 bases between them. CDR1 and CDR2 from the germline V gene are SGDLS and YYNGEE. For the CDR3, the DNA is TGTGCCAGCAGCCACACATTGTGGGGACCGATCGGGGCCCAGTACTTC. This encodes CASSHTLWGPIGAQYF.

The chain couples TRBV6-5 to TRBJ1-6, with 7 bases fitting TRBD1. The CDR3 sequence is 15 residues long. Germline V gives CDR1 MNHEY, CDR2 SVGAGI. V was clipped by 6 bases and J by 6 bases; unmatched bases: 8. The CDR3 DNA follows: TGTGCCAGCAGATCACCAGACAGGGTTAATTCACCCCTCCACTTT. Translated: CASRSPDRVNSPLHF.